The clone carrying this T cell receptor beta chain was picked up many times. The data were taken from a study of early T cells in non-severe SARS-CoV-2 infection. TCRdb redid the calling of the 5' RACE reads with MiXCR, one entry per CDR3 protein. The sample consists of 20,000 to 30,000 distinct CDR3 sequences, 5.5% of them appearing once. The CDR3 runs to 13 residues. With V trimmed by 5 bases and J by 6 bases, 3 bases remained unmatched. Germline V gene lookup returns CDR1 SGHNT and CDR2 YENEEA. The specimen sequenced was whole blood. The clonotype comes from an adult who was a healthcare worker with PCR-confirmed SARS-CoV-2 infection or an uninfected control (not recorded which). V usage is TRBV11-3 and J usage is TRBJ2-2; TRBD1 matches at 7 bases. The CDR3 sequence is CASSPQGSGELFF. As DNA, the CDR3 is TGTGCCAGCAGCCCACAGGGGTCCGGGGAGCTGTTTTTT.